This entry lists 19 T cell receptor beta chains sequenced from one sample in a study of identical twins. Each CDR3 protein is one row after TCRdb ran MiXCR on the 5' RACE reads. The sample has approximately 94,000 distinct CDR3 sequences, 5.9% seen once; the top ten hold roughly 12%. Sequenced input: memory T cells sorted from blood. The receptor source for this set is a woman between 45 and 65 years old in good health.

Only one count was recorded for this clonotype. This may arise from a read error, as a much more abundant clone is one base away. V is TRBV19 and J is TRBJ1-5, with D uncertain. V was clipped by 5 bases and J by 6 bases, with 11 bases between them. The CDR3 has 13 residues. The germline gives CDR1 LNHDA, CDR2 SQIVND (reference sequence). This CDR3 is CASSLQWGQPQHF. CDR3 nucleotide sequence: TGTGCCAGTAGTCTTCAGTGGGGTCAGCCCCAGCATTTT.

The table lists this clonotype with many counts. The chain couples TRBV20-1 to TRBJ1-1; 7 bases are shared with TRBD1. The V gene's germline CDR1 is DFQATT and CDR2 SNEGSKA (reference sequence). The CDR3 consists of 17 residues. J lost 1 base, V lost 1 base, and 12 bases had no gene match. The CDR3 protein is CSARVLIGGGGNTEAFF. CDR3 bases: TGCAGTGCTAGAGTTTTAATAGGGGGCGGCGGGAACACTGAAGCTTTCTTT.

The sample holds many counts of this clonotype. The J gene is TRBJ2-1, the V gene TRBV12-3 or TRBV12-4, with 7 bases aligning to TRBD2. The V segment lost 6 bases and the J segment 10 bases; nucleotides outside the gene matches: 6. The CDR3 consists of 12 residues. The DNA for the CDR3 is TGTGCCAGCAGACGAGCGGGGAGGGAGCAGTTCTTC. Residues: CASRRAGREQFF.

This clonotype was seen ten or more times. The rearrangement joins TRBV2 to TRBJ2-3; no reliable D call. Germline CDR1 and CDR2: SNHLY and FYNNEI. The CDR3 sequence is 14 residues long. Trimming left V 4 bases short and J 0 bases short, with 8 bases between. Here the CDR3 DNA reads TGTGCCAGCAGTGGAGTTTTTAGCACAGATACGCAGTATTTT. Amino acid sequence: CASSGVFSTDTQYF.

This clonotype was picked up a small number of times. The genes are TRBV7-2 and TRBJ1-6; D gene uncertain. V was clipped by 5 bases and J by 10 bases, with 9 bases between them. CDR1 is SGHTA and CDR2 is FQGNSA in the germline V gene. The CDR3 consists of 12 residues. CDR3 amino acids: CASSAIASPLHF. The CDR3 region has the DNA TGTGCCAGCAGCGCGATAGCGTCACCCCTCCACTTT.

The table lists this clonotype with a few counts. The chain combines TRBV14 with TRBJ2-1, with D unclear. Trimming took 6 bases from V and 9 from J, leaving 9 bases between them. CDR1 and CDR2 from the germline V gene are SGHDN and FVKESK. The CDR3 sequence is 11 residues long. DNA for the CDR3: TGTGCCAGCAGTGTCGGTAGTGAGCAGTTCTTC. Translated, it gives CASSVGSEQFF.

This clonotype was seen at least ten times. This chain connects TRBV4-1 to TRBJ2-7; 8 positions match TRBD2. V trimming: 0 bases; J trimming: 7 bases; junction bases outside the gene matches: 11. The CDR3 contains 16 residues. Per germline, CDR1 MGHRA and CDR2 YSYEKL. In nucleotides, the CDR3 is TGCGCCAGCAGCCAAGATTGGAGCGGGAGCTGGAAAGAGCAGTACTTC. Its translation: CASSQDWSGSWKEQYF.

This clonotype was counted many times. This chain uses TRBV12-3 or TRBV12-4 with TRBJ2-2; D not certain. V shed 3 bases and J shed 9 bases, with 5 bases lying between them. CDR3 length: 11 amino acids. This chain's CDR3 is CASSFLWELFF. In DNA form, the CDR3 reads TGTGCCAGCAGTTTTTTATGGGAGCTGTTTTTT.

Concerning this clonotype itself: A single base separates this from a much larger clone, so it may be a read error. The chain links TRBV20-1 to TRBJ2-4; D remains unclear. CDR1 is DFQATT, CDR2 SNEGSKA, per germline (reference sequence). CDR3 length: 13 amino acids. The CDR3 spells CSASGLPKNIRYF. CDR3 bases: TGCAGTGCTAGCGGATTACCCAAAAACATTCGGTACTTC.

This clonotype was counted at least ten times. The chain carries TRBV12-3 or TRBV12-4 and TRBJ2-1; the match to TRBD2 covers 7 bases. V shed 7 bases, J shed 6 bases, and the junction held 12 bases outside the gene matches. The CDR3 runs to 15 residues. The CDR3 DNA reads TGTGCCAGCATTCTCTCGCGGGCGGGAGCCAATGAGCAGTTCTTC. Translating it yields CASILSRAGANEQFF.

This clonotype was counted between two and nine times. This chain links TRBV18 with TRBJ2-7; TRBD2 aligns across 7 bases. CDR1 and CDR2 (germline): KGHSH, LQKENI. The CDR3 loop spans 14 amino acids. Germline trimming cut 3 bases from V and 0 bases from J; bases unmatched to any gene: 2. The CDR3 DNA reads TGTGCCAGCTCACCGCGGGGGAGCTCCTACGAGCAGTACGTC. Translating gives CASSPRGSSYEQYV.

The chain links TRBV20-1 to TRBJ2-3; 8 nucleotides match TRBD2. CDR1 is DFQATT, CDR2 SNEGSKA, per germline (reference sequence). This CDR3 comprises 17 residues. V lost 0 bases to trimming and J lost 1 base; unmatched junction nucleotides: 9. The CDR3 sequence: CSARDSRGAGGTDTQYF. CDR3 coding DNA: TGCAGTGCTAGAGATAGCAGGGGAGCGGGGGGCACAGATACGCAGTATTTT.

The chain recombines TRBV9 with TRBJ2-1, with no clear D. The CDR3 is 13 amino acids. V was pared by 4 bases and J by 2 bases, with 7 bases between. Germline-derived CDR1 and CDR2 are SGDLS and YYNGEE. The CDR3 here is CASSRGAYNEQFF. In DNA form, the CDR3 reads TGTGCCAGCAGCCGTGGCGCCTACAATGAGCAGTTCTTC.

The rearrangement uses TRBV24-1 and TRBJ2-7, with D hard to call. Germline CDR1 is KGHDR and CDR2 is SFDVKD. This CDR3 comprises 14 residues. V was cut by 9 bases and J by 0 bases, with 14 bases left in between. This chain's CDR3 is CATWTLNSSYEQYF. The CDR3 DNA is TGTGCCACCTGGACGTTGAACAGCTCCTACGAGCAGTACTTC.

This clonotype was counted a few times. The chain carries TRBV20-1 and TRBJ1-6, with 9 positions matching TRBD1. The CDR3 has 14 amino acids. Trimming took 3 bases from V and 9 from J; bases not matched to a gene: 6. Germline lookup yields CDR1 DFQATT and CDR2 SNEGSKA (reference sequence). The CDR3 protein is CSASTGGNASPLHF. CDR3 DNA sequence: TGCAGTGCTAGTACAGGGGGCAATGCTTCACCCCTCCACTTT.

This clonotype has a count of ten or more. The CDR3 here is CSAGAPSYEKLFF. The CDR3 region has the DNA TGCAGTGCTGGGGCCCCTTCGTACGAAAAACTGTTTTTT. The rearrangement uses TRBV20-1 and TRBJ1-4; D is possibly TRBD1 (5 bases). Germline V gene sequence: CDR1 DFQATT, CDR2 SNEGSKA (reference sequence). The CDR3 length is 13 residues. V lost 5 bases to trimming and J lost 8 bases, with 15 bases between them.

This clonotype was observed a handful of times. In nucleotides, the CDR3 is TGTGCCAGCAGCCCCTCCTCGGCCGAGCAGTTCTTC. Protein sequence: CASSPSSAEQFF. J is TRBJ2-1 and V is TRBV3-1; D is ambiguous. V was pared by 4 bases and J by 10 bases, with 11 bases between. This CDR3 spans 12 amino acids. Per germline, CDR1 LGHDT and CDR2 YNNKEL (reference sequence).

The CDR3 region has the DNA TGTGCCAGCAGTTTAGTGGCTAGCGGGACATCCTACAATGAGCAGTTCTTC. Translation: CASSLVASGTSYNEQFF. The chain recombines TRBV12-3 or TRBV12-4 with TRBJ2-1; 9 bases are shared with TRBD2. The CDR3 runs 17 residues. J was trimmed by 1 base and V by 1 base; bases with no gene match: 5.

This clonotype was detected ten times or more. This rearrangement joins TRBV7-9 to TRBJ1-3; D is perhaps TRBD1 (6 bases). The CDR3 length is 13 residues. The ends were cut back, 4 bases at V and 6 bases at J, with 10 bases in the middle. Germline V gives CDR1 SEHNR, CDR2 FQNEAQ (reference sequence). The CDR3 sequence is CASSSGTPNTIYF. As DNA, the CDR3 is TGTGCCAGCAGCTCCGGGACACCAAACACCATATATTTT. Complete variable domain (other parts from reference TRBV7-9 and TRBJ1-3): DTGVSQNPRHKITKRGQNVTFRCDPISEHNRLYWYRQTLGQGPEFLTYFQNEAQLEKSRLLSDRFSAERPKGSFSTLEIQRTEQGDSAMYLCASSSGTPNTIYFGEGSWLTVV.